This T cell receptor beta chain was retrieved from a study of beta chain features in type 1 diabetes. Study-wide results and caveats: PCR might show a preference for shorter templates, equally across patients and controls. Any role of HLA type in TCRB rearrangement remained unresolved here. The naive, central memory and Treg TCRB repertoires of patients appeared to be more similar to one another than those of healthy donors. There were fewer insertions and more deletions at the VDJ junctions of type 1 diabetes patients.

Worth noting for this clone: Its antigen is not known.

The CDR3 totals 13 residues. Unmatched junction bases numbered 8, after V lost 4 bases and J lost 12 bases. Per the germline V gene, CDR1 is SGHDN and CDR2 is FVKESK. Every isolated RNA sample was fully reverse transcribed, so sequencing captured expressed TCRB transcripts. Sequenced by immunoSEQ multiplex PCR; TCRdb stores in-frame clones only, minus some. The sample records around 500,000 clones, roughly an eighth being singletons. The sequence came from a woman under 30 in good health. The chain couples TRBV14 to TRBJ2-1, with 8 nucleotides matching TRBD2. The sequenced sample was naive CD4+ T cells from blood. In DNA, the CDR3 is TGTGCCAGCAGCCCCGGGACTAGGAGTCGGCAGTTCTTC. This gives the protein CASSPGTRSRQFF.